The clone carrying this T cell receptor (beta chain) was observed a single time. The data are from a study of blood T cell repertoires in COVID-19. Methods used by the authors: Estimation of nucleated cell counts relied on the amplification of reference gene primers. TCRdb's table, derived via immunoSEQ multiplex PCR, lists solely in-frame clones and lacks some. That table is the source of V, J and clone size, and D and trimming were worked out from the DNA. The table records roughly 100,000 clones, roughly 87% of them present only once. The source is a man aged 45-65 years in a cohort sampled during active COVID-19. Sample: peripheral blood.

CDR3 sequence (DNA): TGTGCCAGCAGCCGCCAAGGGGGAAACACTGAAGCTTTCTTT. Translated: CASSRQGGNTEAFF. The chain combines TRBV3-1 (or the pseudogene TRBV3-2) with TRBJ1-1; possible D gene TRBD1, 6 bases. CDR1 is LGHDT and CDR2 is YNNKEL in the germline V gene (reference sequence). V lost 4 bases to trimming and J lost 2 bases, with 11 bases between them. This CDR3 region has 14 residues.